The 26 T cell receptor beta chains below come from one sample, sequenced in a study of blood T cell repertoires in COVID-19 (dated by TCRdb to the early 2020s). The protocol used for the library was the immunoSEQ multiplex PCR assay. Entries here come from immuneACCESS through TCRdb and include only in-frame sequences with V and J called. Some clones fail to appear in such tables; in the studies checked, an unresolved V gene covers under half of the shortfall, and the cause of the remainder is unknown. This sample gives about 500,000 clones in total; 70% to 90% of them show up just once. The leading ten clones occupy roughly 7.4% of the sample. The material sequenced was peripheral blood. The source of these receptors is a woman between 50 and 59 years old with COVID-19, enrolled during active disease.

The chain combines TRBV6-6 with TRBJ1-4; maybe TRBD1 (6 bases). CDR3 length equals 14 residues. CDR1 and CDR2 from the germline V gene are MNHNY and SVGAGI (reference sequence). V lost 7 bases and J lost 8, with 17 bases in between. CDR3 DNA sequence: TGTGCCAGCAACATAAAACAGGGTTACGAAAAACTGTTTTTT. This gives the protein CASNIKQGYEKLFF.

CDR3 sequence: CASSQDLVFRGGQPQHF. The CDR3 bases are TGCGCCAGCAGCCAAGATCTGGTTTTCAGGGGTGGTCAGCCCCAGCATTTT. The chain joins TRBV4-1 to TRBJ1-5, with D possibly TRBD1 on 6 matching bases. The CDR3 is made up of 17 amino acids. Trimming removed 0 bases from V and 6 bases from J, with 18 bases in between. CDR1 and CDR2 from the germline V gene are MGHRA and YSYEKL.

This chain links TRBV29-1 with TRBJ1-2; D ambiguous. This CDR3 contains 14 residues. Germline V gene data show CDR1 as SQVTM and CDR2 as ANQGSEA. V was pared by 3 bases and J by 4 bases, with 15 bases between. CDR3 region: CSVERSPQGYGYTF. The DNA for the CDR3 is TGCAGCGTTGAGCGGAGCCCTCAAGGCTATGGCTACACCTTC.

The rearrangement links TRBV30 to TRBJ1-2, with TRBD1 matching over 8 bases. CDR1 is GTSNPN and CDR2 is SVGIG in the germline V gene (reference sequence). J gave up 5 bases and V 3 bases, and 14 bases lay outside the gene matches. The CDR3 sequence is 16 residues long. The DNA of the CDR3 is TGTGCCTGGAGGAGTGAGGGGACAGGAGTCGGATATGGCTACACCTTC. It codes for CAWRSEGTGVGYGYTF.

The chain combines TRBV5-1 with TRBJ2-1; 8 bases are a match to TRBD1. The CDR3 is 15 residues long. Trimming took 4 bases from V and 7 from J; bases not matched to a gene: 10. Per the germline V gene, CDR1 is SGHRS and CDR2 is YFSETQ. The CDR3: CASSRNGQGENEQFF. The CDR3 nucleotides read TGCGCCAGCAGCCGGAATGGACAGGGTGAGAATGAGCAGTTCTTC.

There are many counts of this clone. J is TRBJ1-2 and V is TRBV19, with 7 bases that match TRBD1. V was clipped by 1 base and J by 2 bases; unmatched bases: 13. This CDR3 spans 18 amino acids. Germline CDR1 reads LNHDA; CDR2 reads SQIVND (reference sequence). The CDR3 loop reads CASSIVRTGWGRNYGYTF. The CDR3 nucleotides read TGTGCCAGTAGTATAGTCCGGACAGGTTGGGGTAGGAACTATGGCTACACCTTC.

This sequence joins TRBV4-1 and TRBJ2-3, with 9 bases fitting TRBD2. This CDR3 comprises 16 residues. Germline V lookup: CDR1 MGHRA, CDR2 YSYEKL. J lost 4 bases, V lost 5 bases, and 10 bases had no gene match. The CDR3 here is CASSGIGSGGPDTQYF. CDR3 in DNA: TGCGCCAGCAGCGGAATAGGCAGCGGGGGGCCAGATACGCAGTATTTT.

The chain links TRBV19 to TRBJ1-4, with 8 bases that match TRBD1. Per germline, CDR1 LNHDA and CDR2 SQIVND (reference sequence). The CDR3 is 14 residues long. Unmatched junction bases numbered 7, after V lost 7 bases and J lost 6 bases. The CDR3 DNA sequence: TGTGCCAGTATCGCCAGGGGGCGAGATGAAAAACTGTTTTTT. Encoded protein: CASIARGRDEKLFF.

This clone has just one count. J is TRBJ1-3 and V is TRBV13; the match to TRBD1 covers 8 bases. The CDR3 loop spans 14 amino acids. Trimming at V came to 6 bases and at J to 5 bases, leaving 6 bases not matched to a gene. From germline, CDR1 is PRHDT and CDR2 FYEKMQ (reference sequence). The CDR3 DNA sequence: TGTGCCAGCAGGTTCCGGGACAGGAGAAACACCATATATTTT. Its translation is CASRFRDRRNTIYF.

This clone was seen once. The chain uses TRBV30 and TRBJ1-1; D remains unclear. The germline V and J ends were trimmed by 3 bases and 3 bases, with 14 bases remaining between them. CDR1 is GTSNPN, CDR2 SVGIG, per germline (reference sequence). The CDR3 covers 14 residues. Here the CDR3 DNA reads TGTGCCTGGAGGAGACTCGGGCGGGACACTGAAGCTTTCTTT. Encoded protein: CAWRRLGRDTEAFF.

The CDR3 DNA reads as TGTGCCGCTTACAGGACCTACTCTGGGGCCAACGTCCTGACTTTC. Translating it yields CAAYRTYSGANVLTF. The genes are TRBV30 and TRBJ2-6, with TRBD1 as a possible D gene (5 bases). The V gene's germline CDR1 is GTSNPN and CDR2 SVGIG (reference sequence). The V end was cut by 8 bases, the J end by 0 bases, with 14 bases between. This CDR3 is 15 amino acids long.

The chain uses TRBV2 and TRBJ1-3; a possible D gene is TRBD1 (5 bases). CDR1 and CDR2 (germline): SNHLY, FYNNEI. The CDR3 is 11 residues long. Trimming left V 2 bases short and J 9 bases short, with 5 bases between. The CDR3 loop is CASSERGTIYF. The CDR3 DNA is TGTGCCAGCAGTGAAAGGGGCACCATATATTTT.

CDR3 in DNA: TGTGCCAGCAGTACTGGACAGGTTGGAAACACCATATATTTT. Encoded protein: CASSTGQVGNTIYF. The gene calls are TRBV6-6 and TRBJ1-3; 7 positions agree with TRBD1. Trimming at V came to 5 bases and at J to 3 bases, leaving 4 bases not matched to a gene. The V gene's germline CDR1 is MNHNY and CDR2 SVGAGI (reference sequence). The CDR3 spans 14 residues.

This clone showed up just a few times. This rearrangement joins TRBV30 to TRBJ2-6, with TRBD2 matching 7 bases. V lost 3 bases to trimming and J lost 1 base; unmatched junction nucleotides: 9. The V gene's germline CDR1 is GTSNPN and CDR2 SVGIG (reference sequence). The CDR3 contains 17 residues. The CDR3 region has the DNA TGTGCCTGGAGCTTTAGCGGGCTCAGGTCTGGGGCCAACGTCCTGACTTTC. This encodes CAWSFSGLRSGANVLTF.

This chain connects TRBV29-1 to TRBJ2-1; D perhaps matches TRBD2 (7 bases). Looked up from germline, CDR1 is SQVTM and CDR2 is ANQGSEA. The V end was cut by 4 bases, the J end by 0 bases, with 16 bases between. The CDR3 totals 16 residues. The CDR3 region is CSVVRGASSSYNEQFF. In DNA form, the CDR3 reads TGCAGCGTTGTCCGGGGGGCTTCGAGCTCCTACAATGAGCAGTTCTTC.

The genes are TRBV7-2 and TRBJ1-6, with D possibly being TRBD1 (6 bases). The CDR3 has 15 residues. V lost 2 bases, J lost 10 bases, and 15 bases lay in between. Germline values: CDR1 SGHTA, CDR2 FQGNSA. In DNA, the CDR3 is TGTGCCAGCAGCTTAATTACAGGGATTGGGTCACCCCTCCACTTT. It encodes CASSLITGIGSPLHF.

V usage is TRBV5-6 and J usage is TRBJ2-7, with TRBD1 matching over 8 bases. V was pared by 1 base and J by 6 bases, with 6 bases of the junction left unmatched. Germline V gene sequence: CDR1 SGHDT, CDR2 YYEEEE. This CDR3 region has 14 residues. The DNA for the CDR3 is TGTGCCAGCAGCTTGAGGACAGGGCAGAGCGAGCAGTACTTC. Translation: CASSLRTGQSEQYF.

This clone was observed a handful of times. The chain recombines TRBV6-1 with TRBJ1-1; TRBD1 agrees at 7 bases. This CDR3 has 14 amino acids. V was pared by 3 bases and J by 10 bases, with 11 bases of the junction left unmatched. CDR1 MNHNS and CDR2 SASEGT come from the germline V gene. This CDR3 reads CASSDAGKQGLAFF. The CDR3 nucleotides read TGTGCCAGCAGTGACGCAGGAAAACAGGGGCTAGCTTTCTTT.

The rearrangement uses TRBV27 and TRBJ2-1; the match to TRBD2 covers 9 bases. Germline V lookup: CDR1 MNHEY, CDR2 SMNVEV (reference sequence). The V and J ends lost 5 bases and 4 bases, in that order; junction bases with no gene match: 6. There are 15 residues in the CDR3. The CDR3 loop reads CASSPRLAAYNEQFF. As DNA, the CDR3 is TGTGCCAGCAGTCCCAGACTAGCGGCTTACAATGAGCAGTTCTTC.

This clone was seen a few times. The CDR3, as DNA: TGTGCCAGCTCACCTCTCGGACTAGCGGGGTCTGATGAGCAGTTCTTC. It specifies CASSPLGLAGSDEQFF. The chain links TRBV18 to TRBJ2-1, with 12 bases identical to TRBD2. V was pared by 3 bases and J by 8 bases, with 8 bases of the junction left unmatched. There are 16 residues in the CDR3. The germline gives CDR1 KGHSH, CDR2 LQKENI.

CDR3 DNA: TGTGCCAGCAGGGCAGGGGGGTCCGCCGGGGAGCTGTTTTTT. It codes for CASRAGGSAGELFF. The chain has TRBV7-6 and TRBJ2-2; TRBD1 is a possible D gene (7 bases). The CDR3 is 14 amino acids. Germline lookup yields CDR1 SGHVS and CDR2 FNYEAQ. With 6 bases removed from V and 6 bases from J, the gap between germline ends came to 14 bases. Full variable domain (remainder filled in from reference TRBV7-6 and TRBJ2-2): GAGVSQSPRYKVTKRGQDVALRCDPISGHVSLYWYRQALGQGPEFLTYFNYEAQQDKSGLPNDRFSAERPEGSISTLTIQRTEQRDSAMYRCASRAGGSAGELFFGEGSRLTVL.

The rearrangement uses TRBV5-4 and TRBJ2-1, with 7 bases that match TRBD2. The CDR3 is 14 residues long. V trimming: 2 bases; J trimming: 4 bases; junction bases outside the gene matches: 3. The germline V gene encodes CDR1 SGHNT and CDR2 YYREEE (reference sequence). The CDR3 sequence: CASSFGGGYNEQFF. As DNA, the CDR3 is TGTGCCAGCAGCTTTGGGGGAGGGTACAATGAGCAGTTCTTC. The whole variable domain, remainder taken from reference TRBV5-4 and TRBJ2-1, is ETGVTQSPTHLIKTRGQQVTLRCSSQSGHNTVSWYQQALGQGPQFIFQYYREEENGRGNFPPRFSGLQFPNYSSELNVNALELDDSALYLCASSFGGGYNEQFFGPGTRLTVL.

CDR3 in amino acids: CAGRTGTGGIYGYTF. As DNA, the CDR3 is TGTGCCGGACGAACCGGCACCGGGGGAATCTATGGCTACACCTTC. The chain couples TRBV6-6 to TRBJ1-2; tentatively, D is TRBD1 (5 bases). V lost 11 bases to trimming and J lost 4 bases, with 23 bases between them. Germline V lookup: CDR1 MNHNY, CDR2 SVGAGI (reference sequence). The CDR3 runs to 15 residues.

The gene calls are TRBV6-5 and TRBJ2-5; a possible D gene is TRBD1 (6 bases). The germline V gene encodes CDR1 MNHEY and CDR2 SVGAGI. Deletions cut 7 bases from V and 4 bases from J, with 19 bases between. The CDR3 has 15 residues. The CDR3 coding sequence is TGTGCCAGCAATGGAAGGGGGTTCCGGGGAGAGACCCAGTACTTC. Its translation: CASNGRGFRGETQYF.

The gene calls are TRBV3-1 (or the pseudogene TRBV3-2) and TRBJ1-2; D not resolved. Germline CDR1 and CDR2: LGHDT and YNNKEL (reference sequence). V gave up 5 bases and J gave up 6 bases, with 13 bases separating them. The CDR3 runs to 13 residues. The CDR3 region is CASSDASRNGYTF. For the CDR3, the DNA is TGTGCCAGCAGCGACGCTAGTAGGAATGGCTACACCTTC.

The CDR3 is CASTPQGGVDSYGYTF. CDR3 sequence (DNA): TGTGCCAGCACCCCCCAGGGAGGGGTTGATTCCTATGGCTACACCTTC. This sequence joins TRBV7-6 and TRBJ1-2, with D perhaps matching TRBD1 (5 bases). Germline V gene sequence: CDR1 SGHVS, CDR2 FNYEAQ. Trimming removed 7 bases at V and 4 bases at J, with 22 bases between. The CDR3 has 16 amino acids.